This passage covers 28 T cell receptor beta chains from one sample sequenced in a study of tumor and adjacent non-tumor tissue in lung cancer listed by TCRdb under 2018. Receptor amplification or capture employed multiplex PCR. The run used an Illumina HiSeq 2500. TCRbeta libraries were built by three rounds of nested PCR using primers (Table S4), following protocols modified from ARM-PCR. TCRdb passed the public sequencing reads through fastp at Q25 and MiXCR, retaining productive beta sequences. For every CDR3 protein sequence, its rows merge into one entry that carries the most common genes and DNA. The sample contains 120,000 or so distinct CDR3 sequences, roughly 67% of them found a single time. The biggest ten clones account for roughly 13% of the sample. Bulk unsorted tissue served as the source for RNA extraction, and RNA quality was assessed using a NanoDrop ND-1000 and an Agilent 2100. Sequencing was performed on lung tumor tissue. The receptor set was obtained from a man aged 25 to 40 with non-small cell lung cancer.

In the case of this clonotype: A much larger clone lies a single base off, so this may be a read error. The CDR3 region is CSTRTGPRGTEAFF. The CDR3 bases are TGCAGTACTAGAACCGGCCCACGTGGGACTGAAGCTTTCTTT. The chain has TRBV20-1 and TRBJ1-1; D is unresolved. The germline V gene encodes CDR1 DFQATT and CDR2 SNEGSKA (reference sequence). CDR3 length equals 14 residues.

CDR3 loop: CASSPGGQGFTGELFF. The CDR3 DNA is TGTGCCAGCAGCCCCGGGGGACAGGGATTCACCGGGGAGCTGTTTTTT. The V and J genes are TRBV7-2 and TRBJ2-2, with 9 bases matching TRBD1. J gave up 4 bases and V 5 bases, and 8 bases lay outside the gene matches. The germline gives CDR1 SGHTA, CDR2 FQGNSA. This CDR3 contains 16 residues.

Of note for this clonotype: A much bigger clone sits one base away, suggesting this may be a read error. The CDR3 DNA reads as TGCACCAGCAGCCTCCAGGAGGGACAGAACGAGCAGTACTTC. This sequence encodes CTSSLQEGQNEQYF. The rearrangement uses TRBV4-1 and TRBJ2-7, with D tentatively TRBD1 (7 bases). Germline V lookup: CDR1 MGHRA, CDR2 YSYEKL. This CDR3 has 14 amino acids.

On this clonotype itself: A much larger clone sits a single nucleotide away, making a read error possible. This CDR3 is missing its conserved last phenylalanine or tryptophan, likely due to a read error. The chain is built from TRBV12-5 and TRBJ2-3, with D maybe TRBD1 (6 bases). The V end lost 2 bases, the J end lost 2 bases, and 17 bases lay between the germline ends. Germline V gene data show CDR1 as LGHNT and CDR2 as FRNRAP. This CDR3 is 17 amino acids long. The CDR3 loop reads CASGLTTGKAATDTQYL. CDR3 DNA: TGTGCTAGTGGTTTGACTACAGGGAAAGCGGCCACAGATACGCAGTATCTT.

On this clonotype: The junction shows a germline mismatch at one end, possibly a read error. The gene calls are TRBV6-5 and TRBJ1-5; D is unresolved. The CDR3 totals 18 residues. Looked up from germline, CDR1 is MNHEY and CDR2 is SVGAGI. The CDR3 is CTSSARFEGRKGNQPQHF. The CDR3 region has the DNA TGTACCAGCAGTGCTCGATTTGAGGGCCGCAAGGGCAATCAGCCCCAGCATTTT.

Worth noting for this clonotype: An end of the junction does not agree with germline; a read error may underlie this. This chain joins TRBV20-1 and TRBJ2-1; D is uncertain. The germline V gene has CDR1 DFQATT and CDR2 SNEGSKA (reference sequence). This CDR3 spans 13 amino acids. Here the CDR3 reads CSADDWVPNVQFF. DNA of the CDR3: TGCAGTGCCGATGATTGGGTGCCCAATGTGCAGTTCTTC.

This clonotype has more than one count but fewer than ten. This may be a read error: a much more frequent sequence differs by one nucleotide. V and J are TRBV6-1 and TRBJ2-1; D not resolved. The germline V gene has CDR1 MNHNS and CDR2 SASEGT. The CDR3 runs 15 residues. Written as DNA, the CDR3 is TGTGCCAGCAGGGAAGAACGCACCCTTATGGATGAGCAGTTCTTC. Translating it yields CASREERTLMDEQFF.

This clonotype was recorded a few times. Since a much larger clone is just one base distant, this may be a read error. Without the conserved terminal phenylalanine or tryptophan, this CDR3 likely stems from a read error. V usage is TRBV11-2 and J usage is TRBJ2-2, with a weak D call TRBD1 (6 bases). Germline CDR1 reads SGHAT; CDR2 reads FQNNGV. The CDR3 has 14 residues. V lost 5 bases, J lost 4 bases, and 11 bases lay in between. CDR3 sequence (DNA): TGTGCCAGCAGCGCCCGACAGGCCACCGGGGAGCTGTTTTCT. Amino acid sequence: CASSARQATGELFS.

Details on this clonotype: A much larger clone sits a single nucleotide away, making a read error possible. The chain has TRBV6-2 or TRBV6-3 and TRBJ1-1; tentative D call: TRBD1 (6 bases). From germline, CDR1 is MNHEY and CDR2 SVGEGT. CDR3 size: 15 residues. As DNA, the CDR3 is TGTGCCAGCACGGCGTCCGGGACATCAAACACTAAAGCTTTCTTT. This translates into CASTASGTSNTKAFF.

This chain links TRBV6-6 with TRBJ2-3; D might be TRBD1 (5 bases). Trimming took 7 bases from V and 4 from J, leaving 9 bases between them. Germline V CDR1 and CDR2: MNHNY, SVGAGI (reference sequence). The CDR3 runs 12 residues. The DNA for the CDR3 is TGTGCCAGCAATGGGGCTGCAGATACGCAGTATTTT. It yields the protein CASNGAADTQYF.

About this clonotype itself: A read error may explain this, as a much larger clone is one base away. This chain uses TRBV4-1 with TRBJ1-2; unclear D gene. The ends were cut back, 2 bases at V and 7 bases at J, with 14 bases in the middle. Germline V gene lookup returns CDR1 MGHRA and CDR2 YSYEKL. The CDR3 loop spans 14 amino acids. In DNA form, the CDR3 reads TGCGCCAGCAGCCAATATCGCGGTATCGGTGGCTACACCTTC. It encodes CASSQYRGIGGYTF.

The rearrangement uses TRBV4-1 and TRBJ1-1; a weak D match, TRBD1 (5 bases). Trimming cost V 0 bases and J 7 bases, with 15 bases left between them. The CDR3 consists of 15 residues. CDR1 is MGHRA and CDR2 is YSYEKL in the germline V gene. The CDR3 region is CASSQEIAQGNEAFF. CDR3 sequence (DNA): TGCGCCAGCAGCCAAGAAATCGCGCAGGGCAATGAAGCTTTCTTT.

Notes on this clonotype: The junction shows a germline mismatch at one end, possibly a read error. The rearrangement uses TRBV20-1 and TRBJ2-7; 9 bases agree with TRBD1. This CDR3 comprises 14 residues. Germline-derived CDR1 and CDR2 are DFQATT and SNEGSKA (reference sequence). This chain's CDR3 is CSTRDGDREYEQYF. For the CDR3, the DNA is TGCAGTACTAGAGATGGGGACAGGGAGTACGAGCAGTACTTC.

This clonotype has a count of ten or more. The chain has TRBV6-1 and TRBJ2-5, with 11 bases identical to TRBD2. J gave up 8 bases and V 2 bases, and 10 bases lay outside the gene matches. The CDR3 consists of 16 residues. Germline loops: CDR1 MNHNS, CDR2 SASEGT. The CDR3 DNA reads TGTGCCAGCAGTGAACTACTAGCGGGGGCCAAGAGTACCCAGTACTTC. This gives the protein CASSELLAGAKSTQYF.

This clonotype was recorded at least ten times. The chain links TRBV20-1 to TRBJ1-2; 9 bases line up with TRBD1. The CDR3 has 13 amino acids. Germline-derived CDR1 and CDR2 are DFQATT and SNEGSKA (reference sequence). J lost 6 bases, V lost 6 bases, and 8 bases had no gene match. The CDR3 region is CSAVQGQGDGYTF. The CDR3 DNA sequence: TGCAGTGCGGTACAGGGACAGGGAGATGGCTACACCTTC.

This chain's CDR3 is CASSREQGAETQYF. CDR3 DNA: TGTGCCAGCAGCAGGGAACAGGGGGCGGAGACCCAGTACTTC. This chain connects TRBV7-8 to TRBJ2-5; 9 bases agree with TRBD1. Germline loops: CDR1 SGHVS, CDR2 FQNEAQ. The junction had 6 bases not matched to a gene; V was cut back by 5 bases and J by 5 bases. The CDR3 loop spans 14 amino acids.

This clonotype was detected once. A much bigger clone sits one base away, suggesting this may be a read error. This sequence joins TRBV4-1 and TRBJ2-3, with TRBD2 as a possible D gene (6 bases). The germline gives CDR1 MGHRA, CDR2 YSYEKL. The CDR3 extends over 16 amino acids. The CDR3 loop reads CASSQSTGGSTGTQYF. The CDR3 nucleotides are TGCGCCAGCAGCCAATCAACCGGGGGATCCACAGGTACGCAGTATTTT.

V usage is TRBV5-8 and J usage is TRBJ2-7; D is unclear. Germline V gives CDR1 SGHTS, CDR2 YDEGEE. The V end was cut by 4 bases, the J end by 4 bases, with 18 bases between. The CDR3 length is 15 residues. The CDR3 protein is CASSLVTGRSYEQYF. As DNA, the CDR3 is TGTGCCAGCAGCCTAGTGACTGGTCGATCTTACGAGCAGTACTTC.

The chain has TRBV5-6 and TRBJ2-1; TRBD2 aligns across 12 bases. The CDR3 consists of 16 residues. Trimming at V came to 1 base and at J to 4 bases, leaving 3 bases not matched to a gene. Per the germline V gene, CDR1 is SGHDT and CDR2 is YYEEEE. The CDR3 region has the DNA TGTGCCAGCAGCTTGAGCGGGACTAGCGGGTACAATGAGCAGTTCTTC. Translated, it gives CASSLSGTSGYNEQFF.

CDR3 coding DNA: TGTGCCAGCAGTTTGGGAGGGAGCACTGAAGCTTTCTTT. Protein sequence: CASSLGGSTEAFF. The chain has TRBV12-3 or TRBV12-4 and TRBJ1-1, with D unresolved. The CDR3 spans 13 residues. Trimming shortened V by 3 bases and J by 4 bases, and 9 bases separated the two germline ends.

This clonotype was detected ten times or more. This chain connects TRBV4-1 to TRBJ2-1; D possibly corresponds to TRBD1 (6 bases). Trimming took off 1 base at V and 2 bases at J, with 9 bases between the two ends. CDR3 length: 15 amino acids. CDR1 and CDR2 from the germline V gene are MGHRA and YSYEKL. The CDR3 spells CASSQGQGTYNEQFF. The CDR3 nucleotides are TGCGCCAGCAGCCAAGGGCAGGGGACCTACAATGAGCAGTTCTTC.

As concerns this clonotype: At one end, the junction sequence differs from germline, possibly due to a read error. The V call is TRBV12-3 or TRBV12-4, the J call TRBJ2-7; D is unresolved. The CDR3 covers 14 residues. This CDR3 is CASSMELPPYEQYF. Written as DNA, the CDR3 is TGTGCCAGCAGTATGGAGCTGCCCCCCTATGAGCAGTACTTC.

With respect to this clonotype: The CDR3 does not close with the conserved phenylalanine or tryptophan, likely indicating a read error. The DNA is left out, because the CDR3 cannot be placed on it with certainty; the CDR3 is given as TCRdb lists it. The V gene is TRBV6-6, the J gene TRBJ1-5; the D call in the table, TRBD1, was not verified against the DNA. Germline CDR1 is MNHNY and CDR2 is SVGAGI (reference sequence). The CDR3 is 15 amino acids in total, end residues counted. This chain's CDR3 is CASRRDRGSNQPQHL.

As regards this clonotype: Given a much more abundant clone one base away, this may be a read error. The gene calls are TRBV7-2 and TRBJ2-4; the D is unclear. The CDR3 length is 14 residues. V lost 1 base, J lost 5 bases, and 9 bases lay in between. Per germline, CDR1 SGHTA and CDR2 FQGNSA. The CDR3 DNA reads TGTGCCAGCAGCTTAGAGGAAAATCAAAACATTCAGTACTTC. Amino acids: CASSLEENQNIQYF.

For this clonotype: One base away lies a much larger clone, so this may be a sequencing read error. The V and J genes are TRBV29-1 and TRBJ2-3, with 9 bases fitting TRBD1. The CDR3 totals 14 residues. Germline V gene sequence: CDR1 SQVTM, CDR2 ANQGSEA. Trimming at V came to 5 bases and at J to 6 bases, leaving 9 bases not matched to a gene. This CDR3 reads CSVTRDREPDTQYF. The DNA for the CDR3 is TGCAGCGTTACCCGGGACAGGGAACCGGATACGCAGTATTTT.

Remarks on this clonotype: A read error may explain this, as a much larger clone is one base away. The CDR3 region is CSVRVGILQPQHF. CDR3 DNA sequence: TGCAGCGTTAGAGTGGGGATACTGCAGCCCCAGCATTTT. This chain connects TRBV29-1 to TRBJ1-5; D not resolved. Germline-derived CDR1 and CDR2 are SQVTM and ANQGSEA. Trimming stripped 5 bases from V and 7 bases from J, with 15 bases between. This CDR3 contains 13 residues.

This clonotype was observed at least ten times. CDR3 region: CASSLRTTQETQYF. The DNA of the CDR3 is TGTGCCAGCAGCCTTAGAACTACCCAAGAGACCCAGTACTTC. This chain connects TRBV11-1 to TRBJ2-5; D gene unclear. This CDR3 comprises 14 residues. Germline-derived CDR1 and CDR2 are SGHAT and FQDESV (reference sequence). Trimming stripped 5 bases from V and 1 base from J, with 11 bases between.

This clonotype was observed once. Given a much more abundant clone one base away, this may be a read error. The chain recombines TRBV12-3 or TRBV12-4 with TRBJ2-5; 8 nucleotides agree with TRBD2. CDR3 length equals 14 residues. As DNA, the CDR3 is TGTGCCAGCAGTTCCGGACTAGCCCGAGAGATCCAGTACTTC. It codes for CASSSGLAREIQYF.